This T cell receptor (beta chain) was sequenced in a study of T cells in Graves' hyperthyroidism and ophthalmopathy. Across the whole study: Peripheral blood was collected at initial diagnosis, before any treatment.

Germline CDR1 and CDR2: SNHLY and FYNNEI. This CDR3 is built from 13 residues. The trim removed 7 bases at V and 7 bases at J, leaving 7 bases unmatched. Exclusions: uncontrolled infection, other autoimmune disease, pregnancy, lactation. Fresh peripheral blood, 7.5 to 10 ml, was the source of the PBMCs. RNA transcripts were the template for amplifying TCR beta CDR3 regions. TCR CDR3 regions were first amplified by RT-PCR with HTBI primers. TCRdb redid the calling of the multiplex PCR reads with MiXCR, one entry per CDR3 protein. Of roughly 740,000 distinct CDR3 sequences listed, about 17% are singletons. Study results and caveats: Most clonotypes expanded in thyroid above 0.001 were likewise present in blood.

Turning to this clonotype: Its specificity is unknown.

The sequence derives from a man between 18 and 35 years old with Graves' hyperthyroidism. The specimen sequenced was blood. The chain has TRBV2 and TRBJ2-1; 7 nucleotides align to TRBD2. CDR3 nucleotide sequence: TGTGCCAGCAAGCTGCAGGGACTAAATGAGCAGTTCTTC. Protein product: CASKLQGLNEQFF.